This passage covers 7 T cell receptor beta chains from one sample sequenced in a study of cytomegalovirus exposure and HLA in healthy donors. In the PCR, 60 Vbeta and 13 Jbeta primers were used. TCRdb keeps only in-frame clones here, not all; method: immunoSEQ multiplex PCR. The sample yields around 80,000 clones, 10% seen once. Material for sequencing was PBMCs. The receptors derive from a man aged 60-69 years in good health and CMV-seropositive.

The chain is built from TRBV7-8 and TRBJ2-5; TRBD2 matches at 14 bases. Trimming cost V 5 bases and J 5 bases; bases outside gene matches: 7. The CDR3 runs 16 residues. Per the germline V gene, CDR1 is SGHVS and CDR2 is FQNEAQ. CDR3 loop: CASSPGLAGEEETQYF. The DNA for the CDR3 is TGTGCCAGCAGCCCGGGACTAGCGGGAGAGGAGGAGACCCAGTACTTC.

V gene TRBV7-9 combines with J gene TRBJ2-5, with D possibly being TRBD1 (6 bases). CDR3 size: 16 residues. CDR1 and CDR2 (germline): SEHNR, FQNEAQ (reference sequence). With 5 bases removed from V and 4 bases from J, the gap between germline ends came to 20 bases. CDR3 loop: CASSNPGHRVGETQYF. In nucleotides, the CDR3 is TGTGCCAGCAGCAATCCGGGGCACAGGGTGGGAGAGACCCAGTACTTC.

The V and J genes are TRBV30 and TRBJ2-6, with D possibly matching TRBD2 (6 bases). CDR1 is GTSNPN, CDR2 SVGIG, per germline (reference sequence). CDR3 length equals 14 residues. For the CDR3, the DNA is TGTGCTTTGGAGGGAATCTCTGGGGCCAACGTCCTGACTTTC. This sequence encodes CALEGISGANVLTF.

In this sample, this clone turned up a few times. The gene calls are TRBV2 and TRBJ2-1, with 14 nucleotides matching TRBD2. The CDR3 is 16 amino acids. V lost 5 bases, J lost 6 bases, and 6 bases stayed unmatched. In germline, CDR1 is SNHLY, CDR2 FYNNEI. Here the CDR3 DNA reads TGTGCCAGCAGTATCTTGGGACTAGCGGGGGCCAATGAGCAGTTCTTC. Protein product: CASSILGLAGANEQFF.

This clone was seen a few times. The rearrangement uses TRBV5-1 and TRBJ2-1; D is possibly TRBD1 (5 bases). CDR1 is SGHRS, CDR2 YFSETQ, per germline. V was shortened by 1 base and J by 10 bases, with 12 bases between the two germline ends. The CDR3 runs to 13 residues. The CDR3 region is CASSLSLGAEQFF. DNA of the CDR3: TGCGCCAGCAGCTTGTCTCTAGGGGCGGAGCAGTTCTTC.

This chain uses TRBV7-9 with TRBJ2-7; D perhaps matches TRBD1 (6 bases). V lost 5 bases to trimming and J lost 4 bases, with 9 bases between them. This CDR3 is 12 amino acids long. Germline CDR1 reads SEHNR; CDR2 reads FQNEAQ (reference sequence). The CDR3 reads CASSVTGYEQYV. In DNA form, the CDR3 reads TGTGCCAGCAGCGTTACAGGGTACGAGCAGTACGTC.

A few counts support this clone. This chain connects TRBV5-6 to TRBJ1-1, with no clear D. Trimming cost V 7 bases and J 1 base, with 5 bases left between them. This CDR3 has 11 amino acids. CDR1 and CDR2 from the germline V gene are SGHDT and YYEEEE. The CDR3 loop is CASSGNTEAFF. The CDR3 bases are TGTGCCAGCTCCGGGAACACTGAAGCTTTCTTT. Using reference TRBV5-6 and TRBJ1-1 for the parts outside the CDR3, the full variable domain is DAGVTQSPTHLIKTRGQQVTLRCSPKSGHDTVSWYQQALGQGPQFIFQYYEEEERQRGNFPDRFSGHQFPNYSSELNVNALLLGDSALYLCASSGNTEAFFGQGTRLTVV.